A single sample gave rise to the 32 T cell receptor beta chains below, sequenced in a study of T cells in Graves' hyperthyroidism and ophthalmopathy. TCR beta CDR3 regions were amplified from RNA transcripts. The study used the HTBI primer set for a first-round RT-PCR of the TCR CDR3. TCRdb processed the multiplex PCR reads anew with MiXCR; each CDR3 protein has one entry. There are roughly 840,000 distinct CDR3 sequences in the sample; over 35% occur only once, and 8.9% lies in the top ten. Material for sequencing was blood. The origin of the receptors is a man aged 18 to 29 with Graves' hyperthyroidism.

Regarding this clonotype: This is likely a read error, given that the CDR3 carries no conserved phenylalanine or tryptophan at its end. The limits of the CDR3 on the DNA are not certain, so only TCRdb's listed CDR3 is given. CDR3 sequence reads: CAISESGQGSI. The genes are TRBV10-3 and TRBJ1-3; the table's D gene call, TRBD1, was not cross checked with the DNA. Germline assignment: CDR1 ENHRY and CDR2 SYGVKD. The CDR3 contains 11 residues when both ends are counted.

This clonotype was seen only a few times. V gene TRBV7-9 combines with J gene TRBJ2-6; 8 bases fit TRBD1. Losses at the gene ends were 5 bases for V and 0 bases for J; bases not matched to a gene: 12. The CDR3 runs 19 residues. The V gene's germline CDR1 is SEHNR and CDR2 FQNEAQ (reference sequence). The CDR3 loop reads CASSHAPGQADSGANVLTF. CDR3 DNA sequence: TGTGCCAGCAGCCATGCCCCGGGACAGGCCGACTCTGGGGCCAACGTCCTGACTTTC.

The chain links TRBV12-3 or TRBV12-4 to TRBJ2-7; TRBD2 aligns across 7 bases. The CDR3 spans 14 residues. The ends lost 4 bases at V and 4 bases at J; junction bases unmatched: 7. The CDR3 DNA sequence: TGTGCCAGCAGTTCGGGACTAATGGGGTACGAGCAGTACTTC. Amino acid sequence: CASSSGLMGYEQYF.

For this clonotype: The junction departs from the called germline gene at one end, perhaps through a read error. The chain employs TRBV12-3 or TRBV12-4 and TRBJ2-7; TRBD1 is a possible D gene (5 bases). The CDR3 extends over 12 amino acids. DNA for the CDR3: TGTGTCAGCAGTCTCACGGACAACGAGCAGTACTTC. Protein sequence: CVSSLTDNEQYF.

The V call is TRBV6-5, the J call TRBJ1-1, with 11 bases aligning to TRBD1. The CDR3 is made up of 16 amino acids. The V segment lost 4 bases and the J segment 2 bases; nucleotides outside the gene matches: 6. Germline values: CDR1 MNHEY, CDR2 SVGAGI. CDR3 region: CASSSRRTGGNTEAFF. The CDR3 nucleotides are TGTGCCAGCAGTTCTCGCAGGACAGGGGGCAACACTGAAGCTTTCTTT.

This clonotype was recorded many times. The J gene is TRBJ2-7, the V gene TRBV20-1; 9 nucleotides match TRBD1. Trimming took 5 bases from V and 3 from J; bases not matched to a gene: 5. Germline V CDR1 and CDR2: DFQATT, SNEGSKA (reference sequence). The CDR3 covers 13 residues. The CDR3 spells CSARSTGGYEQYF. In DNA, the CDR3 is TGCAGTGCTCGCTCGACAGGGGGCTACGAGCAGTACTTC.

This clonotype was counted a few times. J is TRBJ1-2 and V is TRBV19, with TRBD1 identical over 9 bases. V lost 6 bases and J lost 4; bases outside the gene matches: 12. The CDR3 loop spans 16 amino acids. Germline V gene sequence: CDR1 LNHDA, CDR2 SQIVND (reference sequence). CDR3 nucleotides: TGTGCCAGTAGGCCGGAGGGGGACAGGGTCCCCTATGGCTACACCTTC. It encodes CASRPEGDRVPYGYTF.

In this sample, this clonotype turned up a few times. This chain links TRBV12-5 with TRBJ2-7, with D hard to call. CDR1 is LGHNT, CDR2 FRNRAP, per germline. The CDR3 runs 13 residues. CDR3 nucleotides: TGTGCCAGCCGGGCGGCTTACTCCTACGAGCAGTACTTC. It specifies CASRAAYSYEQYF.

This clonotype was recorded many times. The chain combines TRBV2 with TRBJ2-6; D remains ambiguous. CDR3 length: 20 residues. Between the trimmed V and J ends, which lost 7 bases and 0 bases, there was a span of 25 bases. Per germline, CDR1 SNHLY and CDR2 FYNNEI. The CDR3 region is CASMGRVLIQRTSGANVLTF. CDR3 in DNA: TGTGCCAGCATGGGAAGGGTTTTGATTCAAAGGACCTCTGGGGCCAACGTCCTGACTTTC. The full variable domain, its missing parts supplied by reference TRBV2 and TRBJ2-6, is EPEVTQTPSHQVTQMGQEVILRCVPISNHLYFYWYRQILGQKVEFLVSFYNNEISEKSEIFDDQFSVERPDGSNFTLKIRSTKLEDSAMYFCASMGRVLIQRTSGANVLTFGAGSRLTVL.

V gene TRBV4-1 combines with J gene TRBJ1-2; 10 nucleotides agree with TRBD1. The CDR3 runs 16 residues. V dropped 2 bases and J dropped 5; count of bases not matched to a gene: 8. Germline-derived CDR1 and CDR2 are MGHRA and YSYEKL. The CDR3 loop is CASSQPGTGVRYGYTF. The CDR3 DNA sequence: TGCGCCAGCAGCCAACCCGGGACAGGGGTTAGGTATGGCTACACCTTC.

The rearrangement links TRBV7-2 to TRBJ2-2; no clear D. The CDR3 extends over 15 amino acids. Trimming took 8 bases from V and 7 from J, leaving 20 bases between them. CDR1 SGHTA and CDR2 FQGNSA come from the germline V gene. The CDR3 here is CASHNKEQMHGELFF. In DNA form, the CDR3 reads TGTGCCAGCCACAACAAGGAACAGATGCACGGGGAGCTGTTTTTT.

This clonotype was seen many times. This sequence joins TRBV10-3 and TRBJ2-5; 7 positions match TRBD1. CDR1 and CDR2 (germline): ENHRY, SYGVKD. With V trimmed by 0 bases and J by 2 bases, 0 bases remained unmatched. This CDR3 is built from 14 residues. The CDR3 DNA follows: TGTGCCATCAGTGAGTCGACAGGGCAAGAGACCCAGTACTTC. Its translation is CAISESTGQETQYF.

The CDR3 here is CASRIPGTANTEAFF. The DNA of the CDR3 is TGTGCCAGCAGAATCCCCGGGACAGCGAACACTGAAGCTTTCTTT. The chain links TRBV7-8 to TRBJ1-1, with 7 positions matching TRBD1. Germline CDR1 is SGHVS and CDR2 is FQNEAQ. The CDR3 runs to 15 residues. Trimming at V came to 6 bases and at J to 1 base, leaving 8 bases not matched to a gene.

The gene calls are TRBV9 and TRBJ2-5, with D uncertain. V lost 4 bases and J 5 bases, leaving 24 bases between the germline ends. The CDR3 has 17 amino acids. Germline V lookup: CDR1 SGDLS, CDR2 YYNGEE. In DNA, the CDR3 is TGTGCCAGCAGCCATATTCCCCTAAACAACCTGGGGGAGACCCAGTACTTC. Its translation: CASSHIPLNNLGETQYF.

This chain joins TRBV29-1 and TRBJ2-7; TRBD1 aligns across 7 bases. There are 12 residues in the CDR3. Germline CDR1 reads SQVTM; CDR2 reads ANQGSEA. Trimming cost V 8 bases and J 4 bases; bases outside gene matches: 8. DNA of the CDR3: TGCAGCTTGGCCAACAGGGGATACGAGCAGTACTTC. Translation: CSLANRGYEQYF.

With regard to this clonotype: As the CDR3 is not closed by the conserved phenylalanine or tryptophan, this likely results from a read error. The CDR3 DNA reads TGTGCCAGCAGTTATCGTACGCAGTGGTATGGCTACACCTAC. Translation gives CASSYRTQWYGYTY. The J gene is TRBJ1-2, the V gene TRBV6-5; no reliable D call. Germline CDR1 is MNHEY and CDR2 is SVGAGI. Trimming shortened V by 3 bases and J by 5 bases, and 13 bases separated the two germline ends. The CDR3 sequence is 14 residues long.

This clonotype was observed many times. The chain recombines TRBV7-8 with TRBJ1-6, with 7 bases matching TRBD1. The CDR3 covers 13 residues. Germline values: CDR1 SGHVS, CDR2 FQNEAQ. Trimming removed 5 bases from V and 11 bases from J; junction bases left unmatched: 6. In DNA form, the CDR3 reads TGTGCCAGCAGCGTCGGGACAGAGACACCCCTCCACTTT. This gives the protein CASSVGTETPLHF.

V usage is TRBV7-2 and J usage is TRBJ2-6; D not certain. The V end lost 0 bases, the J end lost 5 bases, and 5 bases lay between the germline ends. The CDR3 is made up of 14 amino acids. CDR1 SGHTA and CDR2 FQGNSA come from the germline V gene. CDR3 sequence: CASSLADRANVLTF. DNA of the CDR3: TGTGCCAGCAGCTTAGCCGACAGGGCCAACGTCCTGACTTTC.

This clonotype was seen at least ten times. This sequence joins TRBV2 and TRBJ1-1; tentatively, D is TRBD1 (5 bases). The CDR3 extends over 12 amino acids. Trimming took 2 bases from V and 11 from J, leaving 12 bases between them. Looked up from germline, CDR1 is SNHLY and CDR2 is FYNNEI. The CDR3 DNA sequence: TGTGCCAGCAGTGAATCAGGGCAGACGGCTTTCTTT. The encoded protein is CASSESGQTAFF.

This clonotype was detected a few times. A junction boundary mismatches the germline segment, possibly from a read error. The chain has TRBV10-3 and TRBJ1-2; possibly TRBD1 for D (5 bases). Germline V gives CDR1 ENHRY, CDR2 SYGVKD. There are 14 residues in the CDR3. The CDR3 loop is CASSYSTANYGYTF. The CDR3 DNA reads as TGTGCCAGCAGTTACTCGACAGCAAACTATGGCTACACCTTC.

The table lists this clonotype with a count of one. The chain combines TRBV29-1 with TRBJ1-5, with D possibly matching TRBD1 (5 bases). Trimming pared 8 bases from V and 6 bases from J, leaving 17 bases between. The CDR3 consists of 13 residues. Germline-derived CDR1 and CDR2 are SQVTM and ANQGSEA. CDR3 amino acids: CSSYVQGAQPQHF. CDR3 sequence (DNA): TGCAGCAGTTACGTCCAGGGAGCTCAGCCCCAGCATTTT.

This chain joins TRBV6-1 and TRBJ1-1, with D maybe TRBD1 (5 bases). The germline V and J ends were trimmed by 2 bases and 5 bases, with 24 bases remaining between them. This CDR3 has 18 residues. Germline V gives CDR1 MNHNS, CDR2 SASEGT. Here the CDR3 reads CASSEPDRGARRKTEAFF. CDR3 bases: TGTGCCAGCAGTGAACCAGATAGAGGGGCAAGGAGGAAGACTGAAGCTTTCTTT.

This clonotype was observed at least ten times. CDR3 DNA: TGCAGCACCGGGACAACCAACACTGAAGCTTTCTTT. This encodes CSTGTTNTEAFF. The rearrangement uses TRBV29-1 and TRBJ1-1, with D possibly matching TRBD1 (6 bases). V lost 8 bases and J 2 bases, leaving 12 bases between the germline ends. The CDR3 covers 12 residues. Germline V CDR1 and CDR2: SQVTM, ANQGSEA.

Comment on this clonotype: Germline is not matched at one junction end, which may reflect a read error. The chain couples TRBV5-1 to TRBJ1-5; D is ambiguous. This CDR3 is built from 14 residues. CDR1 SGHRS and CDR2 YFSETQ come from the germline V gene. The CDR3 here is CASRPPRGDQPQHF. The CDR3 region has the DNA TGTGCCAGCAGGCCGCCAAGAGGCGATCAGCCCCAGCATTTT.

This CDR3 is CSAQQGAEQYF. In DNA, the CDR3 is TGCAGTGCTCAACAGGGGGCCGAGCAGTACTTC. J is TRBJ2-7 and V is TRBV20-1; 9 bases agree with TRBD1. The germline CDR1 and CDR2 sequences are DFQATT and SNEGSKA (reference sequence). The ends lost 5 bases at V and 6 bases at J; junction bases unmatched: 2. The CDR3 loop spans 11 amino acids.

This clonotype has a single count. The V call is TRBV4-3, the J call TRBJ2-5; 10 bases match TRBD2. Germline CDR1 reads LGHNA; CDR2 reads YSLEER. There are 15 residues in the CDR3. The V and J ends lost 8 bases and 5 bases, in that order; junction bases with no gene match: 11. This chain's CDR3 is CASGRASGGWETQYF. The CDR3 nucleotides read TGCGCCAGCGGCCGGGCTAGCGGGGGTTGGGAGACCCAGTACTTC.

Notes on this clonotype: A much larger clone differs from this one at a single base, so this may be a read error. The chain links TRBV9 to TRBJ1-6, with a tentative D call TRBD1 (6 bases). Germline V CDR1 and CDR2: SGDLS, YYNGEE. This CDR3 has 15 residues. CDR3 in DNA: TGTGCCAGCATCGTAGAGACAGGCCCTAATTCACCCCTCCACTTT. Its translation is CASIVETGPNSPLHF.

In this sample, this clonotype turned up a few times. The CDR3: CASSPIQGGSGANVLTF. CDR3 DNA sequence: TGTGCCAGCAGCCCCATACAGGGTGGCTCTGGGGCCAACGTCCTGACTTTC. The chain joins TRBV7-2 to TRBJ2-6, with a tentative D call TRBD1 (6 bases). V was shortened by 5 bases and J by 0 bases, with 14 bases between the two germline ends. Germline CDR1 and CDR2: SGHTA and FQGNSA. This CDR3 spans 17 amino acids.

The CDR3 protein is CASGDSSNQPQHF. In DNA, the CDR3 is TGCGCCAGCGGGGACAGTAGCAATCAGCCCCAGCATTTT. V is TRBV4-1 and J is TRBJ1-5; TRBD1 matches at 7 bases. Germline assignment: CDR1 MGHRA and CDR2 YSYEKL. This CDR3 has 13 amino acids. After removal of 8 bases from V and 0 bases from J, the junction contained 1 base not matched to a gene.

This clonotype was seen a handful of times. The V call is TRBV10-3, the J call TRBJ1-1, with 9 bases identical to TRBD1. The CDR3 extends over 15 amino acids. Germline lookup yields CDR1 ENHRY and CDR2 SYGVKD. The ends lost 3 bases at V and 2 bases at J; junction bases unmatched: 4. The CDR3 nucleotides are TGTGCCATCAGTGAATTGGACAGGGGAAACACTGAAGCTTTCTTT. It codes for CAISELDRGNTEAFF.

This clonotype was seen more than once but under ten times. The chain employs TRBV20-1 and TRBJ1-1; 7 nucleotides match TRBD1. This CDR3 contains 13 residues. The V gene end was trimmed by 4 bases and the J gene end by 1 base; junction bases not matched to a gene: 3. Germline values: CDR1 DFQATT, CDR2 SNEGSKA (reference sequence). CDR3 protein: CSATQGRNTEAFF. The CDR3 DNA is TGCAGTGCTACACAGGGGAGGAACACTGAAGCTTTCTTT.

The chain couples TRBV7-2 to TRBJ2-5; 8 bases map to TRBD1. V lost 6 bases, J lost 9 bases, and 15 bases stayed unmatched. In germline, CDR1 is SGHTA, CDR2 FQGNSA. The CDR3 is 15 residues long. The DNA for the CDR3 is TGTGCCAGCAGTCCACCGACAGGGGTAGATCAGCCCCAGTACTTC. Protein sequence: CASSPPTGVDQPQYF.